The T cell receptor beta chain under discussion was sequenced for a study of blood T cell repertoires in COVID-19. Study overall: Sample material is recorded as cDNA or gDNA derived from T cells, B-cell-depleted T cells, or PBMCs.

Produced via immunoSEQ multiplex PCR; TCRdb's table is partial and in-frame only. Of around 230,000 clones listed, approximately 90% were seen once; the top ten hold around 2.5%. The CDR3 is 15 amino acids. Germline V gene data show CDR1 as KGHSH and CDR2 as LQKENI. The germline V and J ends were trimmed by 2 bases and 2 bases, with 12 bases remaining between them. The chain uses TRBV18 and TRBJ1-1; D is unresolved. Sequenced input: PBMCs or T cells enriched from blood (not recorded which). This clonotype originated in a woman aged 40 to 50 with acute COVID-19. The CDR3 loop is CASSPKSAGNTEAFF. Here the CDR3 DNA reads TGTGCCAGCTCACCAAAGTCGGCGGGAAACACTGAAGCTTTCTTT. Combining the CDR3 with reference TRBV18 and TRBJ1-1 gives the whole variable domain NAGVMQNPRHLVRRRGQEARLRCSPMKGHSHVYWYRQLPEEGLKFMVYLQKENIIDESGMPKERFSAEFPKEGPSILRIQQVVRGDSAAYFCASSPKSAGNTEAFFGQGTRLTVV.